This T cell receptor beta chain was captured by sequencing in a study of human T cells and chemical hapten exposure. TCRdb passed the RACE reads through MiXCR, listing each CDR3 protein once. This table holds under 90,000 distinct CDR3 sequences, 8% to 10% found once. The germline V and J ends were trimmed by 4 bases and 3 bases, with 9 bases remaining between them. This CDR3 spans 13 amino acids. Described time point: pre-sensitization, week 0. Treatment denoted: therapeutic diphenylcyclopropenone sensitization with weekly scalp DPC. This clonotype showed up many times. The sequenced sample was whole blood, obtained in connection with sensitization to the hapten diphenylcyclopropenone (DPC). This clonotype was obtained from a middle-aged woman with alopecia areata. Some clones in this sample may be carry-over from other donors' samples. The V call is TRBV12-3 or TRBV12-4, the J call TRBJ1-1, with D maybe TRBD1 (5 bases). The CDR3 sequence is CASSSGLYTEAFF. In DNA form, the CDR3 reads TGTGCCAGCAGTTCGGGGCTGTACACTGAAGCTTTCTTT.